This T cell receptor beta chain appears in the sequencing data of a study of cytomegalovirus exposure and HLA in healthy donors. As concerns this clone: Its antigen is undetermined.

General study points: CMV serostatus was the sole immune exposure data available. The study recorded 164 TCR beta chains that were cytomegalovirus-associated.

Researchers ran the PCR with 60 Vbeta and 13 Jbeta primers. Profiling relied on immunoSEQ multiplex PCR, and the TCRdb table lists in-frame clones only, not all of them. The table has a few hundred thousand clones, around 81% seen once. Germline assignment: CDR1 MNHEY and CDR2 SVGAGI. The ends lost 5 bases at V and 5 bases at J; junction bases unmatched: 7. This CDR3 is 15 amino acids long. Material: PBMCs. The chain has TRBV6-5 and TRBJ2-5, with 11 bases identical to TRBD2. The receptor's source is a woman in her sixties or seventies in good health and CMV-seropositive. The CDR3 spells CASSLSGRAGETQYF. The CDR3 DNA sequence: TGTGCCAGCAGTCTTAGCGGGAGGGCCGGGGAGACCCAGTACTTC.